This T cell receptor beta chain is drawn from a study of cytomegalovirus exposure and HLA in healthy donors. Overall study: There were some 380 genotyped donors. Of these, roughly 80% fell in the genetic ancestry cluster associated with self-reported Caucasian donors. Regarding the study as a whole: Some V segments, TRBV6-2 and TRBV6-3 among them, were indistinguishable and were therefore excluded.

Both 60 Vbeta primers and 13 Jbeta primers went into the PCR. Data came from immunoSEQ multiplex PCR; TCRdb stores just in-frame clones and leaves some out. The table records 72,000 or so clones, around 74% of them present only once. Notes on this clone: Its antigen is not identified. At one boundary the junction diverges from the germline segment, which might be a read error. Within the sample, other DNA sequences also encode this same CDR3.

CDR1 and CDR2 from the germline V gene are SSHAT and FNYEAQ (reference sequence). The length of the CDR3 is 13 residues. The chain links TRBV7-7 to TRBJ2-3; D gene uncertain. Sequenced material: PBMCs. The receptor was isolated from a human donor in good health. The CDR3 here is CASSLGRTDTQYF. CDR3 in DNA: TGTGCTAGCAGCTTAGGTCGGACAGATACGCAGTATTTT. The full variable domain, its missing parts supplied by reference TRBV7-7 and TRBJ2-3, is GAGVSQSPRYKVTKRGQDVTLRCDPISSHATLYWYQQALGQGPEFLTYFNYEAQPDKSGLPSDRFSAERPEGSISTLTIQRTEQRDSAMYRCASSLGRTDTQYFGPGTRLTVL.